The present T cell receptor beta chain was sequenced within a study of multiple sclerosis patients with progressive multifocal leukoencephalopathy. The time point: time of PML onset. V shed 0 bases and J shed 8 bases, with 10 bases lying between them. This CDR3 has 14 residues. Germline assignment: CDR1 MNHNS and CDR2 SASEGT. Clones were read by immunoSEQ multiplex PCR, and TCRdb kept only the in-frame ones, dropping some. The data hold approximately 31,000 clones, with roughly nine tenths observed a single time. V gene TRBV6-1 combines with J gene TRBJ1-4; D not resolved. The input for sequencing was PBMCs, taken from a patient treated with natalizumab. The source is a human donor with progressive multifocal leukoencephalopathy. In DNA, the CDR3 is TGTGCCAGCAGTGAAGCGAGGGAAGGAGAAAAACTGTTTTTT. As protein: CASSEAREGEKLFF.